This T cell receptor (beta chain) is drawn from a study of identical twins. This clonotype was found a few times. Its antigen remains unknown. The study's findings and limits: Models came in too low on out-of-frame TCR alpha sharing in monozygotic twins.

All donors were healthy Caucasians. A single record per CDR3 protein comes from TCRdb applying MiXCR to the 5' RACE reads. The table shows approximately 700,000 distinct CDR3 sequences, with around a sixth occurring only once. These data also formed part of another study, on T cells expressing NK-cell markers. From that paper: What restricted sorting to alpha-beta TCR T cells in several experiments was an anti-gamma-delta TCR antibody.

This TCR derives from a woman aged 18-29 years in good health. Sequencing was carried out using PBMCs.

The CDR3 here is CASSRLLGGEQYF. For the CDR3, the DNA is TGTGCCAGCAGCCGTTTACTTGGGGGCGAGCAGTACTTC. This chain uses TRBV14 with TRBJ2-7; D tentatively fits TRBD1 or TRBD2 (5 bases each). Trimming stripped 4 bases from V and 6 bases from J, with 13 bases between. Germline V gives CDR1 SGHDN, CDR2 FVKESK. This CDR3 comprises 13 residues.